This entry lists 23 T cell receptor beta chains sequenced from one sample in a study of blood T cell repertoires in COVID-19. The assay was immunoSEQ multiplex PCR, and TCRdb's table has in-frame clones only and misses some. The repertoire consists of some 170,000 clones, with about 88% occurring once and the leading ten covering around 1.2%. Material for sequencing was PBMCs or T cells enriched from blood (not recorded which). The receptors were gathered from a human donor with acute COVID-19. The donor label of this sample is uncertain.

The chain is built from TRBV11-3 and TRBJ2-2; 8 nucleotides line up with TRBD1. Germline-derived CDR1 and CDR2 are SGHNT and YENEEA. J lost 5 bases, V lost 5 bases, and 7 bases had no gene match. The CDR3 sequence is 15 residues long. The CDR3 here is CASSALQGGTGELFF. The CDR3 nucleotides read TGTGCCAGCAGCGCCTTACAGGGGGGAACCGGGGAGCTGTTTTTT.

CDR3: CASSETGLHEQYF. In DNA, the CDR3 is TGTGCCAGCAGTGAAACCGGACTTCACGAGCAGTACTTC. The V and J genes are TRBV25-1 and TRBJ2-7; D perhaps matches TRBD2 (5 bases). Trimming cost V 2 bases and J 5 bases, with 10 bases left between them. Germline V CDR1 and CDR2: MGHDK, SYGVNS. The CDR3 consists of 13 residues.

The chain has TRBV13 and TRBJ2-1; 9 bases line up with TRBD2. The germline V gene has CDR1 PRHDT and CDR2 FYEKMQ (reference sequence). The CDR3 runs to 16 residues. Unmatched junction bases numbered 1, after V lost 1 base and J lost 0 bases. The CDR3 here is CASSLEAGGSYNEQFF. The DNA for the CDR3 is TGTGCCAGCAGCTTAGAAGCGGGGGGCTCCTACAATGAGCAGTTCTTC.

This clone was counted a few times. The chain employs TRBV30 and TRBJ1-5, with D perhaps matching TRBD1 (5 bases). The V gene's germline CDR1 is GTSNPN and CDR2 SVGIG (reference sequence). V was clipped by 0 bases and J by 7 bases, with 16 bases between them. This CDR3 has 15 residues. The CDR3 sequence is CAWSVRGRDSQPQHF. In nucleotides, the CDR3 is TGTGCCTGGAGTGTACGAGGGAGGGACTCCCAGCCCCAGCATTTT.

The gene calls are TRBV19 and TRBJ1-5; D is unclear. V lost 4 bases and J 5 bases, leaving 15 bases between the germline ends. Germline assignment: CDR1 LNHDA and CDR2 SQIVND (reference sequence). The CDR3 length is 15 residues. CDR3 sequence reads: CASSTTVFTYQPQHF. The CDR3 DNA sequence: TGTGCCAGTAGTACTACTGTGTTCACCTATCAGCCCCAGCATTTT.

The V gene is TRBV5-1, the J gene TRBJ2-1, with 8 bases matching TRBD2. The V and J ends lost 3 bases and 7 bases, in that order; junction bases with no gene match: 9. Germline V CDR1 and CDR2: SGHRS, YFSETQ. This CDR3 region has 15 residues. The CDR3, as DNA: TGCGCCAGCAGCTCCGGCCTAGCGGGCGGAAATGAGCAGTTCTTC. It translates to CASSSGLAGGNEQFF.

The rearrangement uses TRBV27 and TRBJ2-7; weak D call: TRBD2 (6 bases). Germline values: CDR1 MNHEY, CDR2 SMNVEV (reference sequence). V dropped 4 bases and J dropped 11 bases, with 18 bases sitting between them. The CDR3 has 13 amino acids. CDR3 nucleotide sequence: TGTGCCAGCAGTTCCGGGGACTTTCCTCGGGAGTACTTC. Its protein is CASSSGDFPREYF.

The chain links TRBV2 to TRBJ1-3; the D gene is possibly TRBD1 (5 bases). CDR1 and CDR2 from the germline V gene are SNHLY and FYNNEI. CDR3 length: 12 residues. V dropped 11 bases and J dropped 9 bases, with 17 bases sitting between them. CDR3 loop: CAGRDSWGTIYF. The CDR3 nucleotides read TGTGCCGGAAGGGACTCATGGGGCACCATATATTTT.

The chain uses TRBV6-4 and TRBJ2-2; TRBD2 aligns across 8 bases. Germline loops: CDR1 MRHNA, CDR2 SNTAGT. With 6 bases clipped from V and 3 bases from J, the junction kept 6 bases outside the gene matches. CDR3 length equals 15 residues. The CDR3 reads CASSDSGADTGELFF. The CDR3 DNA reads as TGTGCCAGCAGCGATAGCGGGGCCGACACCGGGGAGCTGTTTTTT.

The rearrangement links TRBV6-5 to TRBJ1-5, with a possible D match to TRBD1 (5 bases). Trimming removed 6 bases at V and 6 bases at J, with 12 bases between. The CDR3 loop spans 13 amino acids. Germline V gene sequence: CDR1 MNHEY, CDR2 SVGAGI. Here the CDR3 DNA reads TGTGCCAGCAGCCTGCAGGGCGCTCAGCCCCAGCATTTT. This translates into CASSLQGAQPQHF.

V and J are TRBV5-4 and TRBJ2-5; TRBD2 agrees at 9 bases. The CDR3 covers 16 residues. J gave up 3 bases and V 4 bases, and 10 bases lay outside the gene matches. Germline CDR1 is SGHNT and CDR2 is YYREEE (reference sequence). The chain's CDR3 is CASSQGLGGGEETQYF. The CDR3 region has the DNA TGTGCCAGCAGCCAAGGGCTCGGCGGGGGGGAAGAGACCCAGTACTTC.

V usage is TRBV5-1 and J usage is TRBJ2-5, with a tentative D call TRBD1 (6 bases). V lost 1 base and J 6 bases, leaving 10 bases between the germline ends. This CDR3 comprises 13 residues. The germline gives CDR1 SGHRS, CDR2 YFSETQ. The CDR3 DNA reads TGCGCCAGCAGCTTGCGGCAGGGGAAGACCCAGTACTTC. Translating it yields CASSLRQGKTQYF.

CDR3 nucleotide sequence: TGTGCCAGCAAAGGACAGGGAGTGGAGCCCCAGCATTTT. This encodes CASKGQGVEPQHF. This chain uses TRBV6-6 with TRBJ1-5; 8 bases align to TRBD1. V lost 7 bases to trimming and J lost 8 bases; unmatched junction nucleotides: 7. Germline V gene data show CDR1 as MNHNY and CDR2 as SVGAGI (reference sequence). CDR3 length: 13 residues.

This chain links TRBV9 with TRBJ2-2, with D possibly TRBD1 on 6 matching bases. Looked up from germline, CDR1 is SGDLS and CDR2 is YYNGEE. The CDR3 runs 18 residues. The V and J ends lost 3 bases and 2 bases respectively, with 20 bases between them. The DNA for the CDR3 is TGTGCCAGCAGCGGCTCCGGACGATCAGGGGCCAACACCGGGGAGCTGTTTTTT. As protein: CASSGSGRSGANTGELFF.

This clone was detected a few times. The genes are TRBV15 and TRBJ2-6, with D uncertain. This CDR3 region has 14 residues. Germline CDR1 and CDR2: LNHNV and YYDKDF (reference sequence). Deletions cut 7 bases from V and 0 bases from J, with 7 bases between. DNA for the CDR3: TGTGCCACCACCCTCAGCTCTGGGGCCAACGTCCTGACTTTC. Its translation is CATTLSSGANVLTF.

The V call is TRBV2, the J call TRBJ2-2; D not certain. Germline lookup yields CDR1 SNHLY and CDR2 FYNNEI. The V end lost 8 bases, the J end lost 8 bases, and 9 bases lay between the germline ends. The CDR3 is 11 residues long. CDR3 sequence (DNA): TGTGCCAGCTATTACTGGGGGGAGCTGTTTTTT. Its protein product is CASYYWGELFF.

The chain combines TRBV5-1 with TRBJ1-1, with 7 bases that match TRBD1. V was pared by 4 bases and J by 7 bases, with 13 bases of the junction left unmatched. The CDR3 is 15 residues long. The germline gives CDR1 SGHRS, CDR2 YFSETQ. The CDR3 region has the DNA TGCGCCAGCAGCCGTATTGGTTCCCGGGACAGTGAAGCTTTCTTT. It translates to CASSRIGSRDSEAFF.

CDR3 in amino acids: CASSLDPSSYEQYF. CDR3 coding DNA: TGTGCCAGCAGCTTAGATCCCAGCTCCTACGAGCAGTACTTC. The chain links TRBV7-2 to TRBJ2-7, with no clear D. V lost 1 base and J 0 bases, leaving 7 bases between the germline ends. Germline lookup yields CDR1 SGHTA and CDR2 FQGNSA. This CDR3 is 14 amino acids long.

The V gene is TRBV19, the J gene TRBJ1-5, with D perhaps matching TRBD1 (6 bases). The V and J ends lost 7 bases and 4 bases respectively, with 11 bases between them. The CDR3 loop spans 13 amino acids. Germline V gene lookup returns CDR1 LNHDA and CDR2 SQIVND (reference sequence). The CDR3 DNA reads as TGTGCCAGTATGGGCAGGGGTAATCAGCCCCAGCATTTT. This encodes CASMGRGNQPQHF.

This rearrangement joins TRBV7-8 to TRBJ1-2; no clear D. The length of the CDR3 is 17 residues. Per the germline V gene, CDR1 is SGHVS and CDR2 is FQNEAQ. V gave up 0 bases and J gave up 3 bases, with 17 bases separating them. The CDR3 sequence is CASSLALGGSRYYGYTF. DNA of the CDR3: TGTGCCAGCAGCTTAGCGCTCGGAGGGTCCCGCTACTATGGCTACACCTTC.

The CDR3 coding sequence is TGTGCCAGCAGTGAGTCGGGGGCTGGGGCCAACGTCCTGACTTTC. This sequence encodes CASSESGAGANVLTF. The V call is TRBV2, the J call TRBJ2-6, with TRBD2 as a possible D gene (6 bases). Trimming removed 3 bases from V and 2 bases from J, with 8 bases in between. CDR1 is SNHLY and CDR2 is FYNNEI in the germline V gene. The CDR3 totals 15 residues.

This clone has a handful of counts. The chain is built from TRBV7-8 and TRBJ1-2; D remains ambiguous. CDR3 length: 12 residues. CDR1 SGHVS and CDR2 FQNEAQ come from the germline V gene. Deletions cut 5 bases from V and 5 bases from J, with 9 bases between. The CDR3 loop is CASSRMAYGYTF. The CDR3 DNA is TGTGCCAGCAGCCGTATGGCTTATGGCTACACCTTC.

This rearrangement joins TRBV7-2 to TRBJ1-2, with D uncertain. From germline, CDR1 is SGHTA and CDR2 FQGNSA. The CDR3 has 11 residues. V shed 4 bases and J shed 8 bases, with 8 bases lying between them. The CDR3: CASSSSGGYTF. DNA for the CDR3: TGTGCCAGCAGCTCTTCAGGAGGCTACACCTTC. The full variable domain, in which reference TRBV7-2 and TRBJ1-2 provide the parts outside the CDR3, is GAGVSQSPSNKVTEKGKDVELRCDPISGHTALYWYRQSLGQGLEFLIYFQGNSAPDKSGLPSDRFSAERTGGSVSTLTIQRTQQEDSAVYLCASSSSGGYTFGSGTRLTVV.